Shown below are 13 T cell receptor beta chains from a single sample sequenced in a study of cytomegalovirus exposure and HLA in healthy donors. The PCR contained 60 Vbeta and 13 Jbeta primers. TCRdb's table, derived via immunoSEQ multiplex PCR, lists solely in-frame clones and lacks some. This table holds approximately 190,000 clones, around 83% found once. Sequenced: PBMCs. These receptor sequences come from a woman younger than 35 in good health and CMV-seronegative.

The chain links TRBV27 to TRBJ2-7, with D possibly being TRBD1 (5 bases). The CDR3 length is 14 residues. Germline CDR1 MNHEY, CDR2 SMNVEV (reference sequence). Trimming took 6 bases from V and 8 from J, leaving 20 bases between them. The CDR3 loop reads CASRPGSDKGKQYF. Written as DNA, the CDR3 is TGTGCCAGCAGACCCGGGTCGGACAAAGGAAAGCAGTACTTC.

The chain carries TRBV4-1 and TRBJ2-2, with D unclear. The germline CDR1 and CDR2 sequences are MGHRA and YSYEKL. V lost 1 base, J lost 1 base, and 16 bases lay in between. This CDR3 has 18 amino acids. This chain's CDR3 is CASSQGFSFGLNTGELFF. The CDR3 bases are TGCGCCAGCAGCCAAGGATTTAGCTTTGGCCTGAACACCGGGGAGCTGTTTTTT.

J is TRBJ1-2 and V is TRBV11-2, with D hard to call. Germline V gene sequence: CDR1 SGHAT, CDR2 FQNNGV. This CDR3 comprises 14 residues. The V gene lost 0 bases and the J gene lost 3 bases, with 8 bases spanning the gap. CDR3 in amino acids: CASSLDGPDYGYTF. Written as DNA, the CDR3 is TGTGCCAGCAGCTTAGATGGGCCAGACTATGGCTACACCTTC.

This chain links TRBV9 with TRBJ2-6; D possibly corresponds to TRBD2 (7 bases). Germline V CDR1 and CDR2: SGDLS, YYNGEE. CDR3 size: 18 residues. Trimming stripped 1 base from V and 1 base from J, with 15 bases between. CDR3 in DNA: TGTGCCAGCAGCGTAATGACGGGGGGCGGATCTGGGGCCAACGTCCTGACTTTC. Its translation: CASSVMTGGGSGANVLTF.

The chain couples TRBV7-3 to TRBJ2-2; D possibly corresponds to TRBD2 (7 bases). CDR3 length: 15 residues. Germline V lookup: CDR1 SGHTA, CDR2 FQGTGA. V lost 2 bases to trimming and J lost 6 bases, with 13 bases between them. CDR3 DNA sequence: TGTGCCAGCAGCTTATCCGGGGGGCGGGCCGGGGAGCTGTTTTTT. Encoded protein: CASSLSGGRAGELFF.

The chain uses TRBV7-6 and TRBJ2-3, with a tentative D call TRBD2 (6 bases). Trimming took off 5 bases at V and 8 bases at J, with 23 bases between the two ends. The CDR3 has 16 residues. CDR1 SGHVS and CDR2 FNYEAQ come from the germline V gene. CDR3 sequence reads: CASSPDGSPLGSTQYF. CDR3 nucleotides: TGTGCCAGCAGCCCCGACGGGAGTCCCTTAGGGTCTACGCAGTATTTT.

This chain joins TRBV5-4 and TRBJ2-7, with TRBD1 matching over 9 bases. The trim removed 0 bases at V and 6 bases at J, leaving 7 bases unmatched. The CDR3 length is 15 residues. Per germline, CDR1 SGHNT and CDR2 YYREEE (reference sequence). The chain's CDR3 is CASSLGTGVRVEQYF. DNA of the CDR3: TGTGCCAGCAGCTTGGGGACAGGGGTGAGAGTCGAGCAGTACTTC. Full variable domain (missing parts from reference TRBV5-4 and TRBJ2-7): ETGVTQSPTHLIKTRGQQVTLRCSSQSGHNTVSWYQQALGQGPQFIFQYYREEENGRGNFPPRFSGLQFPNYSSELNVNALELDDSALYLCASSLGTGVRVEQYFGPGTRLTVT.

The chain employs TRBV19 and TRBJ1-5; no clear D. CDR1 and CDR2 (germline): LNHDA, SQIVND (reference sequence). The CDR3 loop spans 11 amino acids. Trimming stripped 6 bases from V and 9 bases from J, with 9 bases between. The CDR3 loop reads CASSAGGPQHF. The CDR3 coding sequence is TGTGCCAGTAGCGCAGGTGGGCCCCAGCATTTT.

Points on this clone: Other DNA sequences in this specimen translate into the identical CDR3. This chain joins TRBV27 and TRBJ2-3; 10 bases fit TRBD1. V shed 3 bases and J 0 bases; nucleotides not matched to a gene: 0. Germline CDR1 MNHEY, CDR2 SMNVEV (reference sequence). The CDR3 extends over 15 amino acids. CDR3 sequence reads: CASSLGQGSTDTQYF. The CDR3 coding sequence is TGTGCCAGCAGTTTGGGACAGGGGAGCACAGATACGCAGTATTTT.

The V call is TRBV5-1, the J call TRBJ2-5, with 8 bases identical to TRBD2. This CDR3 has 14 amino acids. Trimming cost V 2 bases and J 4 bases; bases outside gene matches: 4. Germline-derived CDR1 and CDR2 are SGHRS and YFSETQ. CDR3 in amino acids: CASSFGGEGETQYF. The CDR3 nucleotides read TGCGCCAGCAGCTTCGGGGGGGAAGGAGAGACCCAGTACTTC. The full variable domain, its missing parts supplied by reference TRBV5-1 and TRBJ2-5, is KAGVTQTPRYLIKTRGQQVTLSCSPISGHRSVSWYQQTPGQGLQFLFEYFSETQRNKGNFPGRFSGRQFSNSRSEMNVSTLELGDSALYLCASSFGGEGETQYFGPGTRLLVL.

The chain couples TRBV27 to TRBJ2-5; 11 nucleotides align to TRBD2. The CDR3 totals 15 residues. Germline CDR1 MNHEY, CDR2 SMNVEV (reference sequence). Germline trimming cut 4 bases from V and 1 base from J; bases unmatched to any gene: 2. CDR3 nucleotides: TGTGCCAGCAGTTCTAGCGGGAGGATCCAAGAGACCCAGTACTTC. Its protein product is CASSSSGRIQETQYF.

The CDR3: CASSRGLAGVNEQFF. CDR3 DNA sequence: TGTGCCAGCAGCAGGGGACTAGCGGGGGTCAATGAGCAGTTCTTC. The chain links TRBV6-5 to TRBJ2-1, with 14 bases that match TRBD2. CDR1 and CDR2 (germline): MNHEY, SVGAGI. J gave up 6 bases and V 6 bases, and 4 bases lay outside the gene matches. CDR3 length equals 15 residues.

The rearrangement links TRBV7-2 to TRBJ2-1, with D possibly matching TRBD2 (5 bases). Trimming took off 0 bases at V and 7 bases at J, with 16 bases between the two ends. The germline V gene encodes CDR1 SGHTA and CDR2 FQGNSA. The CDR3 has 16 amino acids. The CDR3 bases are TGTGCCAGCAGCTTAGCGCTAGCCCCTTATGCGAATGAGCAGTTCTTC. Its protein product is CASSLALAPYANEQFF. Looking up the rest from reference TRBV7-2 and TRBJ2-1 gives the full variable domain: GAGVSQSPSNKVTEKGKDVELRCDPISGHTALYWYRQSLGQGLEFLIYFQGNSAPDKSGLPSDRFSAERTGGSVSTLTIQRTQQEDSAVYLCASSLALAPYANEQFFGPGTRLTVL.